Shown below are 18 T cell receptor beta chains from a single sample sequenced in a study of blood T cell repertoires in COVID-19. Profiling relied on immunoSEQ multiplex PCR, and the TCRdb table lists in-frame clones only, not all of them. The sample includes about 120,000 clones, approximately 90% of them seen just once. Sample: peripheral blood. The receptor set was obtained from a man in his 60s with COVID-19, enrolled during active disease.

This clone was seen a handful of times. The chain uses TRBV28 and TRBJ1-5; TRBD1 matches at 7 bases. Germline CDR1 MDHEN, CDR2 SYDVKM. The CDR3 sequence is 14 residues long. The V gene end was trimmed by 2 bases and the J gene end by 5 bases; junction bases not matched to a gene: 3. CDR3 sequence reads: CASSLVQGHQPQHF. CDR3 nucleotide sequence: TGTGCCAGCAGTTTAGTACAGGGGCATCAGCCCCAGCATTTT.

The chain combines TRBV7-9 with TRBJ1-2; TRBD1 matches 10 bases. CDR1 and CDR2 (germline): SEHNR, FQNEAQ (reference sequence). Trimming cost V 1 base and J 4 bases; bases outside gene matches: 0. The CDR3 has 14 amino acids. The chain's CDR3 is CASSLGQGAYGYTF. Written as DNA, the CDR3 is TGTGCCAGCAGCTTAGGACAGGGGGCCTATGGCTACACCTTC.

The chain links TRBV5-1 to TRBJ1-2; D is perhaps TRBD1 (5 bases). Trimming took off 1 base at V and 6 bases at J, with 16 bases between the two ends. The CDR3 consists of 15 residues. In germline, CDR1 is SGHRS, CDR2 YFSETQ. CDR3: CASSLYPTAVDGYTF. The DNA for the CDR3 is TGCGCCAGCAGCTTGTACCCGACAGCAGTTGATGGCTACACCTTC.

The chain combines TRBV18 with TRBJ2-3, with a weak D call TRBD1 (6 bases). The CDR3 has 18 residues. The V end lost 2 bases, the J end lost 2 bases, and 20 bases lay between the germline ends. The V gene's germline CDR1 is KGHSH and CDR2 LQKENI. The CDR3 region is CASSPGLGQSASTDTQYF. The CDR3, as DNA: TGTGCCAGCTCACCAGGGCTCGGACAGTCGGCTTCCACAGATACGCAGTATTTT.

This clone has a single count. The chain recombines TRBV7-9 with TRBJ1-6; D not resolved. Per the germline V gene, CDR1 is SEHNR and CDR2 is FQNEAQ (reference sequence). V lost 5 bases and J 7 bases, leaving 9 bases between the germline ends. This CDR3 has 13 amino acids. DNA of the CDR3: TGTGCCAGCAGCCGGGTTATCAATTCACCCCTCCACTTT. It yields the protein CASSRVINSPLHF. The whole variable domain, filled in from reference TRBV7-9 and TRBJ1-6, reads DTGVSQNPRHKITKRGQNVTFRCDPISEHNRLYWYRQTLGQGPEFLTYFQNEAQLEKSRLLSDRFSAERPKGSFSTLEIQRTEQGDSAMYLCASSRVINSPLHFGNGTRLTVT.

The gene calls are TRBV9 and TRBJ1-1; D gene uncertain. The CDR3 runs to 15 residues. The germline V gene has CDR1 SGDLS and CDR2 YYNGEE. Trimming pared 4 bases from V and 1 base from J, leaving 14 bases between. CDR3 residues: CASSPSPLRNTEAFF. The CDR3 nucleotides read TGTGCCAGCAGCCCCTCCCCCCTCAGGAACACTGAAGCTTTCTTT.

V usage is TRBV12-3 or TRBV12-4 and J usage is TRBJ1-1; D not resolved. This CDR3 comprises 12 residues. V was trimmed by 3 bases and J by 5 bases, leaving 7 bases between them. CDR3 region: CASSFPRTEAFF. CDR3 DNA sequence: TGTGCCAGCAGTTTCCCGAGAACTGAAGCTTTCTTT.

V usage is TRBV11-2 and J usage is TRBJ1-1; D unclear. The CDR3 is 15 amino acids. CDR1 SGHAT and CDR2 FQNNGV come from the germline V gene. V was trimmed by 4 bases and J by 3 bases, leaving 15 bases between them. In DNA, the CDR3 is TGTGCCAGCAGCTCTCTTTCGGGGATAGACACTGAAGCTTTCTTT. Protein product: CASSSLSGIDTEAFF.

This clone was counted a single time. This chain joins TRBV7-2 and TRBJ2-1; 7 bases match TRBD2. The CDR3 totals 16 residues. Germline values: CDR1 SGHTA, CDR2 FQGNSA. With V trimmed by 5 bases and J by 3 bases, 10 bases remained unmatched. The CDR3 nucleotides read TGTGCCAGCAGCCAACCCCTAGCGGAGATCTACAATGAGCAGTTCTTC. As protein: CASSQPLAEIYNEQFF.

The V gene is TRBV19, the J gene TRBJ2-1, with D perhaps matching TRBD1 (5 bases). V lost 1 base, J lost 15 bases, and 22 bases lay in between. Germline V CDR1 and CDR2: LNHDA, SQIVND (reference sequence). The CDR3 runs 15 residues. The CDR3 region has the DNA TGTGCCAGTAGTATAGGGGGCGCCGCCCTTATGAGCATGTTCTTC. Residues: CASSIGGAALMSMFF.

This chain joins TRBV3-1 (or the pseudogene TRBV3-2) and TRBJ1-2, with 9 bases lining up with TRBD1. The CDR3 is 14 amino acids. Per germline, CDR1 LGHDT and CDR2 YNNKEL (reference sequence). Trimming took 6 bases from V and 8 from J; bases not matched to a gene: 10. The CDR3 sequence is CASSPPGQGVGYTF. DNA for the CDR3: TGTGCCAGCAGTCCCCCGGGACAGGGAGTGGGCTACACCTTC.

The J gene is TRBJ1-6, the V gene TRBV30, with 7 bases matching TRBD1. Germline V lookup: CDR1 GTSNPN, CDR2 SVGIG (reference sequence). The CDR3 is 14 amino acids. Trimming removed 5 bases from V and 6 bases from J; junction bases left unmatched: 7. The CDR3 DNA reads as TGTGCCTGGGGGGACAGTTATTTTAATTCACCCCTCCACTTT. Translating gives CAWGDSYFNSPLHF.

This chain links TRBV27 with TRBJ2-6; 7 bases map to TRBD1. The junction had 3 bases not matched to a gene; V was cut back by 7 bases and J by 0 bases. The CDR3 covers 15 residues. Germline assignment: CDR1 MNHEY and CDR2 SMNVEV (reference sequence). Here the CDR3 DNA reads TGTGCCAGCAAGGGGGCGTCCTCTGGGGCCAACGTCCTGACTTTC. Translated: CASKGASSGANVLTF. The variable domain in full, with the rest retrieved from reference TRBV27 and TRBJ2-6, is EAQVTQNPRYLITVTGKKLTVTCSQNMNHEYMSWYRQDPGLGLRQIYYSMNVEVTDKGDVPEGYKVSRKEKRNFPLILESPSPNQTSLYFCASKGASSGANVLTFGAGSRLTVL.

The rearrangement links TRBV7-2 to TRBJ2-5; D perhaps matches TRBD2 (5 bases). In germline, CDR1 is SGHTA, CDR2 FQGNSA. V shed 5 bases and J shed 5 bases, with 12 bases lying between them. The CDR3 is made up of 13 amino acids. CDR3 nucleotide sequence: TGTGCCAGCAGCCCCCGACCGGGGGAGACCCAGTACTTC. This encodes CASSPRPGETQYF. Full variable domain (outside the CDR3, taken from reference TRBV7-2 and TRBJ2-5): GAGVSQSPSNKVTEKGKDVELRCDPISGHTALYWYRQSLGQGLEFLIYFQGNSAPDKSGLPSDRFSAERTGGSVSTLTIQRTQQEDSAVYLCASSPRPGETQYFGPGTRLLVL.

V gene TRBV6-5 combines with J gene TRBJ1-5; a weak D match, TRBD1 (5 bases). Per the germline V gene, CDR1 is MNHEY and CDR2 is SVGAGI. V lost 7 bases to trimming and J lost 7 bases, with 14 bases between them. The CDR3 totals 13 residues. In nucleotides, the CDR3 is TGTGCCAGCACCCCTCCCCCAGGGCAGCCCCAGCATTTT. This codes for CASTPPPGQPQHF.

This clone rates as medium-sized. The chain uses TRBV12-3 or TRBV12-4 and TRBJ1-1; 9 bases are shared with TRBD1. After removal of 4 bases from V and 12 bases from J, the junction contained 6 bases not matched to a gene. The length of the CDR3 is 12 residues. The CDR3 loop reads CASSYGTGITFF. In DNA, the CDR3 is TGTGCCAGCAGTTACGGGACAGGGATAACTTTCTTT.

The rearrangement joins TRBV28 to TRBJ1-2; the D is unclear. The germline V gene has CDR1 MDHEN and CDR2 SYDVKM. V lost 8 bases to trimming and J lost 5 bases, with 9 bases between them. This CDR3 has 11 amino acids. The CDR3 DNA reads TGTGCCAGCGGGCGTTCATATGGCTACACCTTC. Translating it yields CASGRSYGYTF.

This rearrangement joins TRBV19 to TRBJ1-5; the D is unclear. This CDR3 is built from 13 residues. V was clipped by 10 bases and J by 5 bases, with 15 bases between them. From germline, CDR1 is LNHDA and CDR2 SQIVND (reference sequence). The CDR3 nucleotides read TGTGCCACGGAGGCCGCCTGGCATCAGCCCCAGCATTTT. As protein: CATEAAWHQPQHF.